These T cell receptor beta chains were read from a single sample in a study of shared clonotypes between healthy human individuals. Measured with immunoSEQ multiplex PCR; TCRdb has only the in-frame clones, and not every one. The repertoire holds about 2 million clones, with less than 95% as singletons. Sequenced sample: naive CD8+ T cells sorted from blood. The receptors were gathered from a young man in good health. Both conserved end residues are part of each CDR3. A D gene is named only where the DNA matches it firmly. Expanded clones get a size class; other rows say once, few or many, or leave the size out.

V	size	D	J	DNA	CDR3
TRBV7-9	-	-	TRBJ2-1	TGTGCCAGCAGCGCGATTAGCCCCAATGAGCAGTTCTTC	CASSAISPNEQFF
TRBV7-9	-	-	TRBJ2-7	TGTGCCAGCAGCTTAGCGGGAGTTAACTACGAGCAGTACTTC	CASSLAGVNYEQYF
TRBV5-5	-	TRBD1	TRBJ1-6	TGTGCCAGCAGCATGGGACAGGGGGATTATTCACCCCTCCACTTT	CASSMGQGDYSPLHF
TRBV11-2	-	TRBD2	TRBJ2-1	TGTGCCAGCAGCTTAGGGGGGGGATGGAATGAGCAGTTCTTC	CASSLGGGWNEQFF
TRBV4-1	-	-	TRBJ2-7	TGCGCCAGCAGCCATCCACCAGGGAGGAGCGAGCAGTACTTC	CASSHPPGRSEQYF
TRBV4-3	-	-	TRBJ2-6	TGCGCCAGCAGCCAAGATTTGGCCCGGATCTCTGGGGCCAACGTCCTGACTTTC	CASSQDLARISGANVLTF
TRBV4-1	-	-	TRBJ1-3	TGCGCCAGCAGCCACGACCTTGGAAACACCATATATTTT	CASSHDLGNTIYF
TRBV7-6	-	TRBD2	TRBJ2-1	TGTGCCAGCAGCTTAGAAGCGGGGGGCTACAATGAGCAGTTCTTC	CASSLEAGGYNEQFF
TRBV28	once	-	TRBJ2-5	TGTGCCAGCAGTTTAATCTGGAAAGAGACCCAGTACTTC	CASSLIWKETQYF
TRBV28	-	-	TRBJ2-5	TGTGCCAGCAGTTTAATCCCCGGGACTGTGGAAGGTGAGACCCAGTACTTC	CASSLIPGTVEGETQYF
TRBV9	-	TRBD1	TRBJ1-1	TGTGCCAGCAGCACCCGGACAGGGGGCACTGAAGCTTTCTTT	CASSTRTGGTEAFF
TRBV27	-	-	TRBJ1-1	TGTGCCAGCAGTTTTGGGGGGGAGAACACTGAAGCTTTCTTT	CASSFGGENTEAFF
TRBV6-5	-	TRBD1	TRBJ2-2	TGTGCCAGCAGTTATGGGGCAGGGGGTTCCCCCGGGGAGCTGTTTTTT	CASSYGAGGSPGELFF
TRBV9	once	TRBD1	TRBJ2-5	TGTGCCAGCAGCGTGACAGGGAACCAAGAGACCCAGTACTTC	CASSVTGNQETQYF
TRBV13	once	TRBD1	TRBJ1-4	TGTGCCAGCAGCTGGCGACAGGGGGTTGGCGAAAAACTGTTTTTT	CASSWRQGVGEKLFF
TRBV4-1	-	-	TRBJ2-7	TGCGCCAGCAGCCGGCCCTCCCCCTACGAGCAGTACTTC	CASSRPSPYEQYF
TRBV7-9	-	TRBD1	TRBJ2-3	TGTGCCAGCAGCGCGTTACCGGGACAGTCCCACCATGCGGATACGCAGTATTTT	CASSALPGQSHHADTQYF
TRBV13	-	-	TRBJ1-1	TGTGCCAGCAGCTTAGAAGGTGAGAGTGAAGCTTTCTTT	CASSLEGESEAFF
TRBV19	-	TRBD2	TRBJ2-1	TGTGCCAGTAGTGGGGAAGGTAGCGGGAGTTTCAATGAGCAGTTCTTC	CASSGEGSGSFNEQFF
TRBV9	-	-	TRBJ1-1	TGTGCCAGCAGCCTCGCGGGCGGGGGCACTGAAGCTTTCTTT	CASSLAGGGTEAFF
TRBV27	-	-	TRBJ2-1	TGTGCCAGCAGTCCCTCACAGGGCTTGACCTACAATGAGCAGTTCTTC	CASSPSQGLTYNEQFF